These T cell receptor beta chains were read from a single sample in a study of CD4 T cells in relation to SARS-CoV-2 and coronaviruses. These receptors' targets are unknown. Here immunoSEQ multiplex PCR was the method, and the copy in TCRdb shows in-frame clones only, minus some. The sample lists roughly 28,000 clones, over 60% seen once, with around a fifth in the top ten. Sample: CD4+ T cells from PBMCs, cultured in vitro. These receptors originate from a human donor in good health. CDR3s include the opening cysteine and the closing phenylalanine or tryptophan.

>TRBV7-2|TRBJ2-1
CASAKDVGSYNEQFF
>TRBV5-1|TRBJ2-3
CASSPRGRDPQSTDTQYF
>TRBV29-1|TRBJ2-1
CSVSYFSYNEQFF
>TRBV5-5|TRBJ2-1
CASSRPPSPNEQFF
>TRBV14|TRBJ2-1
CASSPYWTSGRRWEQFF
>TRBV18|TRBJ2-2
CASSLGQGYTGELFF
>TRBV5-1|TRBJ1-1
CASSLAGEAFF
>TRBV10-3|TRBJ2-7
CAISPVSQIIYEQYF
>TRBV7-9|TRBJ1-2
CASSLGSGDGYTF
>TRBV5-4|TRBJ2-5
CASSNRQSQETQYF
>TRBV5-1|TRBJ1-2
CASGGERSYGYTF
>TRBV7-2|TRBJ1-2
CASSLWQGVIGYTF
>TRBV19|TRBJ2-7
CASSRGQGRSYEQYF
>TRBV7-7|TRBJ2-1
CASSLRLGGEQFF
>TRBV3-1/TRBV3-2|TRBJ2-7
CASSNLLGEQYF
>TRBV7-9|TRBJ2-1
CASSLGDPSEQFF
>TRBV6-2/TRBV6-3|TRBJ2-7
CASSYGDARREQYF
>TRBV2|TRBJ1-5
CASSGRSGNQPQHF
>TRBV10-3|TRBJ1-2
CAISVREKGYGYGYTF
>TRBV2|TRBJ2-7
CAIVGGDRGNYEQYF
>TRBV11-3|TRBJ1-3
CASSLTFSGNTIYF
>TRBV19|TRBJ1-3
CASSITGAAGNTIYF
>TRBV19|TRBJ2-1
CASSWAVSLRDEQFF
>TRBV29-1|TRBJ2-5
CSVEETGAETQYF
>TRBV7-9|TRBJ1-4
CASSLSGTSGEKLFF
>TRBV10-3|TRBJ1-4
CAISRDSANEKLFF
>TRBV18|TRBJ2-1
CASSPRAATHNEQFF
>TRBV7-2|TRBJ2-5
CASSLRDRQETQYF
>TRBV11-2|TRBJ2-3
CASSLARTVDTQYF
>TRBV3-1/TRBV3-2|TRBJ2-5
CASSQSQGRGETQYF
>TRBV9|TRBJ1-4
CASSVSDRVNEKLFF
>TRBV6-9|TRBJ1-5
CASSYPDCYSNQPQHF
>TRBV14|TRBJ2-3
CASSPGLASDTQYF
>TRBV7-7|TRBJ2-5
CASSPDLQETRIQYF
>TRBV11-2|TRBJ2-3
CASSSRAGGPGTDTQYF
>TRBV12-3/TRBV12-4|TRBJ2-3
CASSLSDTQYF
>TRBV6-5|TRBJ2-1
CASRIRLDNEQFF
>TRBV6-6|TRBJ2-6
CASMTENSSGANVLTF
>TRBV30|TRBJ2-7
CACRAGGSYEQYF
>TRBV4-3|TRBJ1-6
CASSQGLRYNSPLHF
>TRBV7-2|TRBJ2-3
CASSWISGGGTDTQYF
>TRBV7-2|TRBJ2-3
CASSPRTSGGTDTQYF
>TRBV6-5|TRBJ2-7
CASSSPRGEQYF
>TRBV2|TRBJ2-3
CAFRRGTGETDTQYF
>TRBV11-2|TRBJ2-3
CASSRNSDTQYF
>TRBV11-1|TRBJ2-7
CASSFGSLYEQYF
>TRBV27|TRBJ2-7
CATPFSKAYEQYF
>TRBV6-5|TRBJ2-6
CASRNRRKANVLTF
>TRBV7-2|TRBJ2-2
CASGGDRVLGGELFF
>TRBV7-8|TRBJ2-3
CASSLEASGHSTDTQYF
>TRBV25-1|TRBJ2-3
CASSHTSGSGTDTQYF
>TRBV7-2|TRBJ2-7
CASSQALGPLYEQYF
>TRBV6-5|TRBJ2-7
CATQGDSYEQYF